The text below deals with one TCR beta chain. CDR3 length equals 17 residues. Germline lookup yields CDR1 SGHTS and CDR2 YDEGEE. J lost 2 bases, V lost 3 bases, and 11 bases had no gene match. This sample is drawn from a study of glioma-infiltrating T cells after dendritic cell vaccination. Libraries were prepared by immunoSEQ multiplex PCR; TCRdb keeps only in-frame clonotypes and omits some of them. The sample includes tens of thousands of clones, approximately 80% of them seen just once. The receptor was derived from a human donor with glioblastoma. This specimen was blood, taken before dendritic cell vaccination. This chain links TRBV5-8 with TRBJ2-3; 8 nucleotides match TRBD2. The CDR3 sequence: CASSSAVGGGITDTQYF. The CDR3 DNA reads TGTGCCAGCAGCTCAGCCGTGGGCGGGGGGATCACAGATACGCAGTATTTT.